This T cell receptor (beta chain) was identified during a study of OX40 agonist ivuxolimab in advanced cancers. In the study overall: Across the patients, intravenous ivuxolimab was delivered every 2 weeks at 0.01 to 10 mg/kg. Previous treatment with anti-PD-1, anti-PD-L1 or anti-CTLA-4 therapy was allowed; more than 35% had received some.

Produced via immunoSEQ multiplex PCR; TCRdb's table is partial and in-frame only. Counted here are tens of thousands of clones, over 75% occurring once; the ten biggest clones make up around 2.5%. The TCR comes from an adult with an advanced solid tumor such as melanoma, head and neck, liver or kidney cancer. The sample here was CD4+ or CD8+ T cells sorted from blood, taken in a trial of the OX40 agonist ivuxolimab.

DNA of the CDR3: TGTGCCAGCAGTTTCCCTTGGACAGGGGGCATCAATCAGCCCCAGCATTTT. Protein sequence: CASSFPWTGGINQPQHF. The chain links TRBV28 to TRBJ1-5, with 11 bases lining up with TRBD1. Germline V lookup: CDR1 MDHEN, CDR2 SYDVKM. V shed 3 bases and J 3 bases; nucleotides not matched to a gene: 7. The CDR3 is made up of 17 amino acids.